Sequencing of this T cell receptor beta chain was carried out in a study of cytomegalovirus exposure and HLA in healthy donors. Study at large: Early on, a data release was issued that held tens of millions of unique TCRs from HLA-typed donors.

With 60 Vbeta and 13 Jbeta primers, the PCR was carried out. Sequencing was performed with immunoSEQ multiplex PCR; in TCRdb, only in-frame clones are kept and a portion is missing. The profile shows 100,000 or so clones, around 77% of them singletons. Trimming took 1 base from V and 2 from J; bases not matched to a gene: 3. The germline V gene encodes CDR1 SEHNR and CDR2 FQNEAQ (reference sequence). The CDR3 is made up of 16 amino acids. The sequenced material came from PBMCs. This TCR was recovered from a male donor in good health and CMV-seropositive. This sequence joins TRBV7-9 and TRBJ2-1, with 9 nucleotides matching TRBD2. CDR3 amino acids: CASSLGLAVTYNEQFF. CDR3 nucleotides: TGTGCCAGCAGCTTAGGACTAGCGGTCACCTACAATGAGCAGTTCTTC.